Sequencing of this T cell receptor (beta chain) was carried out in a study of PD-L1 blockade in urothelial cancer. Study background: The analyses of blood took place 3 weeks (second dose) and 6 weeks after treatment start. Median blood clonality was roughly 0.078, with 80,000 to 100,000 unique TCRs.

As for this clone: Its antigen remains unidentified.

Broader study findings: For durable-benefit patients, tumor-associated blood clones expanded more at 3 weeks.

From germline, CDR1 is LNHDA and CDR2 SQIVND (reference sequence). CDR3 length: 14 amino acids. Deletions cut 3 bases from V and 14 bases from J, with 21 bases between. Time point in this sample: pretreatment peripheral blood. Assay used: immunoSEQ multiplex PCR; TCRdb lists only in-frame clones, some missing. Of fewer than 60,000 clones detected, roughly 87% appear once; the ten largest clones hold 15% to 18%. Sequenced here: PBMCs, sampled around atezolizumab (anti-PD-L1) treatment. The V gene is TRBV19, the J gene TRBJ2-3, with D possibly TRBD1 on 5 matching bases. The receptor was isolated from a man aged 65 to 85 with urothelial cancer. The CDR3 DNA is TGTGCCAGTAGTATTGTGGGCAGCGACAGATACGCGTATTTT. Amino acids: CASSIVGSDRYAYF.